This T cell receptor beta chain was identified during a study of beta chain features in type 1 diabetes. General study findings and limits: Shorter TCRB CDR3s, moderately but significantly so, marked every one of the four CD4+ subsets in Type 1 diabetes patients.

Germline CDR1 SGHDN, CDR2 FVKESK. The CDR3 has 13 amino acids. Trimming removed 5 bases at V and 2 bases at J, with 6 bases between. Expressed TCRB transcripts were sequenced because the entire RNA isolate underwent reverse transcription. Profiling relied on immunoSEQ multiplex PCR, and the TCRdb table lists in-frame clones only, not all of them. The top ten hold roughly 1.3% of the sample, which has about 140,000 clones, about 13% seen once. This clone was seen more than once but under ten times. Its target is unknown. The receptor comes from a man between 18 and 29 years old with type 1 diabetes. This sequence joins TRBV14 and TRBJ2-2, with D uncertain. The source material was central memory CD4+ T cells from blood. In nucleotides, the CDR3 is TGTGCCAGCAGCGCCCGTAACACCGGGGAGCTGTTTTTT. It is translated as CASSARNTGELFF.